Included here is one T cell receptor beta chain sequence, with context. The sample is drawn from a study of OX40 agonist ivuxolimab in advanced cancers. Germline lookup yields CDR1 LNHDA and CDR2 SQIVND (reference sequence). V was pared by 1 base and J by 6 bases, with 6 bases of the junction left unmatched. This CDR3 is 15 amino acids long. TCRdb's table, derived via immunoSEQ multiplex PCR, lists solely in-frame clones and lacks some. The table lists approximately 68,000 clones, approximately 87% of them singletons. Sample: CD4+ or CD8+ T cells sorted from blood, taken in a trial of the OX40 agonist ivuxolimab. The receptor was isolated from an adult with an advanced solid tumor such as melanoma, head and neck, liver or kidney cancer. The J gene is TRBJ2-7, the V gene TRBV19; 10 nucleotides agree with TRBD1. The CDR3 sequence: CASSIGGTGESEQYF. CDR3 nucleotide sequence: TGTGCCAGTAGTATAGGCGGGACAGGGGAAAGCGAGCAGTACTTC.